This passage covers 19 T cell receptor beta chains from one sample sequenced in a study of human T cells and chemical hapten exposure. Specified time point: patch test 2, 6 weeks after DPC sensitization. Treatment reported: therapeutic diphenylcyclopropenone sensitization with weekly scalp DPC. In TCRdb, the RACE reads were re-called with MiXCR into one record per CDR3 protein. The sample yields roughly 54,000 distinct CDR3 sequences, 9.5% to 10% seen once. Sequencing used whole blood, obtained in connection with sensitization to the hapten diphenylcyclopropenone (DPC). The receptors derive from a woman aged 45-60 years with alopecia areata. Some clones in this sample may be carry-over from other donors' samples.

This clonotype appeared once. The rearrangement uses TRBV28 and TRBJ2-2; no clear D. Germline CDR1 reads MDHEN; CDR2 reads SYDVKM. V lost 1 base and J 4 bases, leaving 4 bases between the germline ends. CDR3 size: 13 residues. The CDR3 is CASSLYGTGELFF. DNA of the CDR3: TGTGCCAGCAGTTTATATGGCACCGGGGAGCTGTTTTTT.

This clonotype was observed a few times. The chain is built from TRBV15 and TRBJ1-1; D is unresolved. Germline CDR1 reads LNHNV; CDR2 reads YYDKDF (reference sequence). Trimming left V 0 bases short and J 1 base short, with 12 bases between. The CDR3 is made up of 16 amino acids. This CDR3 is CATSRDRWASNTEAFF. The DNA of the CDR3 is TGTGCCACCAGCAGAGATCGTTGGGCCTCGAACACTGAAGCTTTCTTT.

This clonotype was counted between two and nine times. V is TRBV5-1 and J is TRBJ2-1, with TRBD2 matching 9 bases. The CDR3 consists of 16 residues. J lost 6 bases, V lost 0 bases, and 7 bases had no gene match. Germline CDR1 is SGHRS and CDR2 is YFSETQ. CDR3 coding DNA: TGCGCCAGCAGCTTGGTGACCGGCGGGAGGGCCAATGAGCAGTTCTTC. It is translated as CASSLVTGGRANEQFF.

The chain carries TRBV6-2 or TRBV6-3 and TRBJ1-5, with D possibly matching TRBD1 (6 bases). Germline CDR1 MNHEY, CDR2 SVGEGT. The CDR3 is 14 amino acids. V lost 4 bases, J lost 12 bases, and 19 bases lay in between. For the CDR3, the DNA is TGTGCCAGCAGTTCGACAGGTAGCCCTCCGGTCCAGCATTTT. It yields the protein CASSSTGSPPVQHF.

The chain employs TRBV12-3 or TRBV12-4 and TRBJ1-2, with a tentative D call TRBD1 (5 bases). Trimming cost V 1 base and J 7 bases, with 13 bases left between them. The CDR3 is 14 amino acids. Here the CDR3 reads CASSLGTGRGGYTF. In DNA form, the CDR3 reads TGTGCCAGCAGTTTAGGTACAGGTCGCGGTGGCTACACCTTC.

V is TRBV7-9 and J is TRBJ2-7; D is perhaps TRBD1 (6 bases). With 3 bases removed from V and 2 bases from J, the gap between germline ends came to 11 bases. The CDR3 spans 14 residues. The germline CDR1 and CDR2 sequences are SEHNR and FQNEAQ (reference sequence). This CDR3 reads CASSLSTGPYEQYF. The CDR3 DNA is TGTGCCAGCAGCTTGTCAACAGGGCCCTACGAGCAGTACTTC.

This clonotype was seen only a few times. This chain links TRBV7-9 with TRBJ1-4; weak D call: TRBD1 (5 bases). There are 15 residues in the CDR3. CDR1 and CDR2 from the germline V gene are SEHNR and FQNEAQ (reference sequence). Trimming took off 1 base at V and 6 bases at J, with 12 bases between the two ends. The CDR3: CASSLVPQGDEKLFF. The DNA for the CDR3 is TGTGCCAGCAGCTTAGTCCCGCAGGGAGATGAAAAACTGTTTTTT. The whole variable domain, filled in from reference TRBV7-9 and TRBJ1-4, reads DTGVSQNPRHKITKRGQNVTFRCDPISEHNRLYWYRQTLGQGPEFLTYFQNEAQLEKSRLLSDRFSAERPKGSFSTLEIQRTEQGDSAMYLCASSLVPQGDEKLFFGSGTQLSVL.

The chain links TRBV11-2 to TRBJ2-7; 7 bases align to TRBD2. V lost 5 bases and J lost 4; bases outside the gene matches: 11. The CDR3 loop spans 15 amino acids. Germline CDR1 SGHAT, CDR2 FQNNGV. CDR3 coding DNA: TGTGCCAGCAGCCGTACCATAGGGGAGGGATACGAGCAGTACTTC. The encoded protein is CASSRTIGEGYEQYF.

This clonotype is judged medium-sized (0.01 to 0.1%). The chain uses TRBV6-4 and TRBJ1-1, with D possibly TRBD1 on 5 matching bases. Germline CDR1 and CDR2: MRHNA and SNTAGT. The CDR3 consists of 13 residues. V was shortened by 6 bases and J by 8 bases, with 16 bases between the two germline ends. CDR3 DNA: TGTGCCAGCAGCGCCGGGGGAGGTTTCGAAGCTTTCTTT. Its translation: CASSAGGGFEAFF.

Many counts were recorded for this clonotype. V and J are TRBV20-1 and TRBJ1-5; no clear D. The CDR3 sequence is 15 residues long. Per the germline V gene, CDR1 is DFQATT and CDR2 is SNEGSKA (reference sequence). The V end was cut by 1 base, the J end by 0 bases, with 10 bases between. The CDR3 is CSARGGAYSNQPQHF. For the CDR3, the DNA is TGCAGTGCTAGAGGTGGAGCTTATAGCAATCAGCCCCAGCATTTT.

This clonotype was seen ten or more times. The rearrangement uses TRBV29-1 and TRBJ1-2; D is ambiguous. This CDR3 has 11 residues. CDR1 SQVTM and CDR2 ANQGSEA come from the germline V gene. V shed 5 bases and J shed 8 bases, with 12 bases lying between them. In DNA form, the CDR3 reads TGCAGCGTTCGGCAGATCGAGGGCTACACCTTC. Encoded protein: CSVRQIEGYTF.

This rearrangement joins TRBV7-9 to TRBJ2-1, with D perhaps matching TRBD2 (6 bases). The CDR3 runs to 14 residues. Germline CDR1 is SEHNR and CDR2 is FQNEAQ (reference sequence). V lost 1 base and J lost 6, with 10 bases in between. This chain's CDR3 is CASSLEGRGNEQFF. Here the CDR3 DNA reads TGTGCCAGCAGCTTAGAAGGGCGGGGCAATGAGCAGTTCTTC.

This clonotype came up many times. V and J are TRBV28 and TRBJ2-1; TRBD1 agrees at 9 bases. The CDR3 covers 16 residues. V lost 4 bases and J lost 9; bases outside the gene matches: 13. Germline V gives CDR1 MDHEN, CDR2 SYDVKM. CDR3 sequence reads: CASSSPLGTGQGEQFF. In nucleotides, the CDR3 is TGTGCCAGCAGTTCCCCCCTCGGGACAGGGCAGGGTGAGCAGTTCTTC.

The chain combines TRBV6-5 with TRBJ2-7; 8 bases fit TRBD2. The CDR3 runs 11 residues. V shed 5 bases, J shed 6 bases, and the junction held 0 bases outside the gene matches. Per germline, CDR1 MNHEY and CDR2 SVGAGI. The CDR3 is CASSRGGEQYF. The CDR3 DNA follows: TGTGCCAGCAGTCGGGGGGGCGAGCAGTACTTC.

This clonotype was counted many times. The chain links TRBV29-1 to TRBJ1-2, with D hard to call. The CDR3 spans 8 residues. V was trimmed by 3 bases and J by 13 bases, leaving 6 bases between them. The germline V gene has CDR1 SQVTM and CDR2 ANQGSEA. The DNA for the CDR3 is TGCAGCGTTGAGGGAGGCACCTTC. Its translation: CSVEGGTF. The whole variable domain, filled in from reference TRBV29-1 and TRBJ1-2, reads SAVISQKPSRDICQRGTSLTIQCQVDSQVTMMFWYRQQPGQSLTLIATANQGSEATYESGFVIDKFPISRPNLTFSTLTVSNMSPEDSSIYLCSVEGGTFGSGTRLTVV.

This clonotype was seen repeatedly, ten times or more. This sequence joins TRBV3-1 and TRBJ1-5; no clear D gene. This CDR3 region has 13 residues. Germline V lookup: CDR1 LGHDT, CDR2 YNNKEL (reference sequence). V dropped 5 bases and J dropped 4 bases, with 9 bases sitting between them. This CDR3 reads CASSWTENQPQHF. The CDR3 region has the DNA TGTGCCAGCAGCTGGACCGAGAATCAGCCCCAGCATTTT.

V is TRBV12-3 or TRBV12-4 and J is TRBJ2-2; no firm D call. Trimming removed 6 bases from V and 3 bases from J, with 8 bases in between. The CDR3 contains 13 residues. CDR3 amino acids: CASSITYTGELFF. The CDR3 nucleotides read TGTGCCAGCAGCATTACTTACACCGGGGAGCTGTTTTTT.

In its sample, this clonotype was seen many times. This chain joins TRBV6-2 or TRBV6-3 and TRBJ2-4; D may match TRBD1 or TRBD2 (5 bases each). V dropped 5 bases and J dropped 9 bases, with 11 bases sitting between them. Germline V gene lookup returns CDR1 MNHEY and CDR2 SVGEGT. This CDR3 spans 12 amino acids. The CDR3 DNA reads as TGTGCCAGCAGTGTTCCGGGGACCATTCAGTACTTC. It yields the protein CASSVPGTIQYF.

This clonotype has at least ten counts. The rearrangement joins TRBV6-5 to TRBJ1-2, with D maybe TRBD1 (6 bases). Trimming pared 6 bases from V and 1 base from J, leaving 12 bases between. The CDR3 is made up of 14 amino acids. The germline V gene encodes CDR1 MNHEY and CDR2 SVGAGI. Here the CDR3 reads CASRLDRYNYGYTF. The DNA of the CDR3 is TGTGCCAGCAGGTTGGACAGATATAACTATGGCTACACCTTC.